Below are 31 T cell receptor beta chains sequenced from a single sample in a study of blood T cell repertoires in COVID-19. The table came from immunoSEQ multiplex PCR; TCRdb's copy has only in-frame clones and leaves some out. The sample shows 120,000 or so clones, about 85% of them seen only once. The sample was peripheral blood. The receptors originated from a man older than 75 with active or convalescent COVID-19.

As to this clone: This sample also contains other DNA sequences that code for the same CDR3. The chain has TRBV30 and TRBJ1-6; 8 bases match TRBD1. This CDR3 is 14 amino acids long. V lost 1 base and J lost 5; bases outside the gene matches: 1. The V gene's germline CDR1 is GTSNPN and CDR2 SVGIG (reference sequence). CDR3 region: CAWSGGQDNSPLHF. The CDR3 nucleotides read TGTGCCTGGAGTGGGGGACAGGATAATTCACCCCTCCACTTT.

This clone appeared a single time. The V call is TRBV5-4, the J call TRBJ1-2, with TRBD1 matching 9 bases. Germline V gene data show CDR1 as SGHNT and CDR2 as YYREEE (reference sequence). V dropped 1 base and J dropped 7; count of bases not matched to a gene: 2. The CDR3 spans 13 residues. The CDR3: CASSLTGGSGYTF. The CDR3 DNA reads as TGTGCCAGCAGCTTGACAGGGGGCAGTGGCTACACCTTC.

The CDR3 DNA reads as TGTGCCATCACGACCGGGCCGAACGAGGGTAACTATGGCTACACCTTC. It specifies CAITTGPNEGNYGYTF. The chain carries TRBV10-3 and TRBJ1-2; D uncertain. V gave up 7 bases and J gave up 1 base, with 19 bases separating them. CDR1 is ENHRY and CDR2 is SYGVKD in the germline V gene. The CDR3 is 16 residues long.

The chain is built from TRBV27 and TRBJ2-2; 9 bases align to TRBD1. V was clipped by 5 bases and J by 5 bases; unmatched bases: 9. Germline assignment: CDR1 MNHEY and CDR2 SMNVEV (reference sequence). The CDR3 totals 16 residues. The DNA of the CDR3 is TGTGCCAGCAGTACACCACACAGGGGGCGGACCGGGGAGCTGTTTTTT. It specifies CASSTPHRGRTGELFF.

The genes are TRBV30 and TRBJ2-3, with TRBD1 as a possible D gene (5 bases). Per the germline V gene, CDR1 is GTSNPN and CDR2 is SVGIG (reference sequence). The CDR3 extends over 14 amino acids. V shed 7 bases and J shed 2 bases, with 16 bases lying between them. The CDR3 here is CASRRGINTDTQYF. CDR3 nucleotide sequence: TGTGCCTCGCGTAGGGGAATCAACACAGATACGCAGTATTTT.

J is TRBJ2-2 and V is TRBV5-4; a possible D gene is TRBD2 (5 bases). CDR1 and CDR2 (germline): SGHNT, YYREEE (reference sequence). V lost 0 bases, J lost 6 bases, and 15 bases lay in between. The CDR3 contains 16 residues. The CDR3 reads CASSLGFSRAAGELFF. CDR3 in DNA: TGTGCCAGCAGCTTGGGGTTCTCGAGGGCGGCCGGGGAGCTGTTTTTT. Filled out from reference TRBV5-4 and TRBJ2-2, the complete variable domain reads ETGVTQSPTHLIKTRGQQVTLRCSSQSGHNTVSWYQQALGQGPQFIFQYYREEENGRGNFPPRFSGLQFPNYSSELNVNALELDDSALYLCASSLGFSRAAGELFFGEGSRLTVL.

The chain is built from TRBV6-6 and TRBJ2-1; D remains ambiguous. The germline V and J ends were trimmed by 5 bases and 10 bases, with 27 bases remaining between them. Germline values: CDR1 MNHNY, CDR2 SVGAGI (reference sequence). This CDR3 is 17 amino acids long. CDR3 nucleotides: TGTGCCAGCAGTCCCTCCCACCGAACTCTACAACTCGGGGAGCAGTTCTTC. Translated: CASSPSHRTLQLGEQFF.

This chain connects TRBV5-1 to TRBJ1-4; 7 bases map to TRBD1. Germline V CDR1 and CDR2: SGHRS, YFSETQ. There are 13 residues in the CDR3. V lost 7 bases to trimming and J lost 6 bases; unmatched junction nucleotides: 6. The CDR3 coding sequence is TGCGCCAGCTCAGACAGGGTAGATGAAAAACTGTTTTTT. It is translated as CASSDRVDEKLFF.

This chain connects TRBV7-2 to TRBJ1-5, with D perhaps matching TRBD1 (5 bases). The CDR3 runs to 15 residues. V was shortened by 1 base and J by 6 bases, with 13 bases between the two germline ends. Germline assignment: CDR1 SGHTA and CDR2 FQGNSA. The CDR3 reads CASSLDLVGVQPQHF. CDR3 in DNA: TGTGCCAGCAGCTTAGATCTGGTAGGGGTTCAGCCCCAGCATTTT.

The V call is TRBV19, the J call TRBJ1-5; 8 nucleotides align to TRBD1. The germline V gene has CDR1 LNHDA and CDR2 SQIVND (reference sequence). This CDR3 spans 15 amino acids. The trim removed 9 bases at V and 5 bases at J, leaving 12 bases unmatched. This chain's CDR3 is CASSNQGAIHQPQHF. As DNA, the CDR3 is TGTGCCAGCAGCAACCAGGGGGCCATCCATCAGCCCCAGCATTTT.

V is TRBV5-6 and J is TRBJ2-3; a weak D match, TRBD1 (5 bases). With 1 base removed from V and 0 bases from J, the gap between germline ends came to 12 bases. CDR3 size: 16 residues. Germline V gives CDR1 SGHDT, CDR2 YYEEEE. DNA of the CDR3: TGTGCCAGCAGCTTGACAGGTCGAATGAGCACAGATACGCAGTATTTT. Its translation is CASSLTGRMSTDTQYF.

The V call is TRBV27, the J call TRBJ1-3; 7 nucleotides line up with TRBD1. Germline V lookup: CDR1 MNHEY, CDR2 SMNVEV (reference sequence). V trimming: 5 bases; J trimming: 0 bases; junction bases outside the gene matches: 7. The CDR3 runs 16 residues. CDR3 DNA: TGTGCCAGCAGTCCCCGGACAGGACTCTCTGGAAACACCATATATTTT. Translating gives CASSPRTGLSGNTIYF.

This rearrangement joins TRBV9 to TRBJ1-5, with TRBD1 matching 12 bases. The V segment lost 3 bases and the J segment 3 bases; nucleotides outside the gene matches: 13. Germline-derived CDR1 and CDR2 are SGDLS and YYNGEE. This CDR3 region has 19 residues. CDR3 bases: TGTGCCAGCAGCGGTTCCAGGGACAGGGGGCCTAAGGACAATCAGCCCCAGCATTTT. Its protein product is CASSGSRDRGPKDNQPQHF.

This clone was counted a few times. The chain is built from TRBV27 and TRBJ2-7; maybe TRBD1 (5 bases). Trimming left V 5 bases short and J 0 bases short, with 20 bases between. The CDR3 loop spans 17 amino acids. Germline V gene data show CDR1 as MNHEY and CDR2 as SMNVEV (reference sequence). In DNA, the CDR3 is TGTGCCAGCAGTAAGGGGTCCACTCAGCTCAGCTCCTACGAGCAGTACTTC. It translates to CASSKGSTQLSSYEQYF.

This clone occurred once. V is TRBV28 and J is TRBJ1-2, with no clear D. Germline V gene lookup returns CDR1 MDHEN and CDR2 SYDVKM. The CDR3 runs 13 residues. Trimming took off 1 base at V and 4 bases at J, with 7 bases between the two ends. The CDR3 DNA sequence: TGTGCCAGCAGTTTATCATTGGCCTATGGCTACACCTTC. Translating it yields CASSLSLAYGYTF.

The CDR3 reads CASSSLGREGNTIYF. The CDR3 coding sequence is TGTGCCAGCAGCTCCCTAGGGAGGGAGGGAAACACCATATATTTT. The chain employs TRBV5-5 and TRBJ1-3; D is uncertain. Trimming stripped 3 bases from V and 4 bases from J, with 14 bases between. CDR3 length: 15 residues. Germline CDR1 reads SGHKS; CDR2 reads YYEKEE (reference sequence).

This chain uses TRBV6-2 or TRBV6-3 with TRBJ1-3; a weak D match, TRBD1 (5 bases). Trimming removed 4 bases from V and 11 bases from J, with 9 bases in between. This CDR3 has 11 residues. Germline CDR1 and CDR2: MNHEY and SVGEGT. The CDR3 DNA sequence: TGTGCCAGCAGTTCGACGACAGCCATATATTTT. As protein: CASSSTTAIYF.

This clone appeared once. J is TRBJ2-3 and V is TRBV5-8; 10 nucleotides agree with TRBD1. V was pared by 4 bases and J by 7 bases, with 9 bases of the junction left unmatched. Germline V gene sequence: CDR1 SGHTS, CDR2 YDEGEE. The CDR3 loop spans 15 amino acids. CDR3 region: CASSPGQGNRNTQYF. Here the CDR3 DNA reads TGTGCCAGCAGCCCGGGACAGGGGAATAGAAATACGCAGTATTTT.

The table lists this clone with a count of one. The chain links TRBV5-6 to TRBJ1-4, with 9 bases identical to TRBD1. The germline gives CDR1 SGHDT, CDR2 YYEEEE. The CDR3 runs 16 residues. J was trimmed by 6 bases and V by 6 bases; bases with no gene match: 12. The CDR3 sequence is CASTLGATGGDEKLFF. DNA of the CDR3: TGTGCCAGCACCTTAGGGGCGACAGGGGGAGATGAAAAACTGTTTTTT.

The chain has TRBV6-5 and TRBJ2-1, with 11 bases aligning to TRBD2. The CDR3 contains 16 residues. Germline trimming cut 0 bases from V and 5 bases from J; bases unmatched to any gene: 3. CDR1 is MNHEY and CDR2 is SVGAGI in the germline V gene. CDR3 region: CASSYSLAGGHNEQFF. In DNA, the CDR3 is TGTGCCAGCAGTTACTCCCTAGCGGGAGGCCACAATGAGCAGTTCTTC.

This chain connects TRBV5-6 to TRBJ1-1; TRBD1 agrees at 8 bases. Germline V CDR1 and CDR2: SGHDT, YYEEEE. J gave up 6 bases and V 4 bases, and 5 bases lay outside the gene matches. The CDR3 runs 13 residues. CDR3 in amino acids: CASSETGGAEAFF. The CDR3 DNA reads as TGTGCCAGCAGCGAAACAGGGGGGGCTGAAGCTTTCTTT.

The DNA of the CDR3 is TGTGCCAGCAGCAGGACAGGGGGGGAGACCCAGTACTTC. Protein sequence: CASSRTGGETQYF. The chain recombines TRBV9 with TRBJ2-5; 10 bases are shared with TRBD1. Germline assignment: CDR1 SGDLS and CDR2 YYNGEE. V trimming: 4 bases; J trimming: 5 bases; junction bases outside the gene matches: 2. The CDR3 extends over 13 amino acids.

This chain links TRBV18 with TRBJ2-7; no clear D gene. This CDR3 is built from 13 residues. The V end was cut by 6 bases, the J end by 1 base, with 10 bases between. Germline V gives CDR1 KGHSH, CDR2 LQKENI. The chain's CDR3 is CASSTMRSYEQYF. CDR3 sequence (DNA): TGTGCCAGCTCCACCATGAGGTCCTACGAGCAGTACTTC.

The J gene is TRBJ1-2, the V gene TRBV19; TRBD1 agrees at 9 bases. There are 17 residues in the CDR3. V was clipped by 5 bases and J by 6 bases; unmatched bases: 16. CDR1 is LNHDA and CDR2 is SQIVND in the germline V gene (reference sequence). The CDR3 region has the DNA TGTGCCAGTAGTCCCCCGGGACAGGGTTGGGTCCGCGATGGCTACACCTTC. This gives the protein CASSPPGQGWVRDGYTF.

This chain uses TRBV29-1 with TRBJ1-2, with D possibly being TRBD1 (6 bases). The CDR3 has 16 residues. The V end lost 2 bases, the J end lost 4 bases, and 20 bases lay between the germline ends. Germline loops: CDR1 SQVTM, CDR2 ANQGSEA. In nucleotides, the CDR3 is TGCAGCGTTGAACAGGCGGGCAGGGGTATCGGCTATGGCTACACCTTC. Amino acid sequence: CSVEQAGRGIGYGYTF.

V is TRBV28 and J is TRBJ1-1, with 8 nucleotides matching TRBD1. The CDR3 is 14 amino acids. Germline V gene sequence: CDR1 MDHEN, CDR2 SYDVKM. V was clipped by 6 bases and J by 1 base; unmatched bases: 4. The CDR3 DNA reads TGTGCCAGCAGGACGACAGGGGCGAACACTGAAGCTTTCTTT. It specifies CASRTTGANTEAFF. Complete variable domain (other parts from reference TRBV28 and TRBJ1-1): DVKVTQSSRYLVKRTGEKVFLECVQDMDHENMFWYRQDPGLGLRLIYFSYDVKMKEKGDIPEGYSVSREKKERFSLILESASTNQTSMYLCASRTTGANTEAFFGQGTRLTVV.

This chain connects TRBV11-2 to TRBJ2-3; no clear D. Germline V gene lookup returns CDR1 SGHAT and CDR2 FQNNGV. The CDR3 is 15 residues long. V shed 5 bases and J shed 2 bases, with 14 bases lying between them. The CDR3 nucleotides read TGTGCCAGCAGCGTAAACTCCCGGTCCACAGATACGCAGTATTTT. This gives the protein CASSVNSRSTDTQYF.

V gene TRBV10-1 combines with J gene TRBJ1-5; tentative D call: TRBD1 (5 bases). Germline assignment: CDR1 WNHNN and CDR2 SYGVQD (reference sequence). Between the trimmed V and J ends, which lost 5 bases and 5 bases, there was a span of 10 bases. CDR3 length equals 13 residues. The CDR3 protein is CASSPGPDQPQHF. CDR3 nucleotide sequence: TGCGCCAGCAGTCCAGGGCCGGATCAGCCCCAGCATTTT.

The chain has TRBV18 and TRBJ2-6, with D maybe TRBD2 (5 bases). CDR1 and CDR2 (germline): KGHSH, LQKENI. Trimming took 5 bases from V and 0 from J, leaving 14 bases between them. The CDR3 runs to 17 residues. Here the CDR3 reads CASSKGFEGSGANVLTF. The CDR3 coding sequence is TGTGCCAGCTCAAAGGGTTTTGAGGGCTCTGGGGCCAACGTCCTGACTTTC.

The chain recombines TRBV5-4 with TRBJ2-5, with TRBD1 as a possible D gene (6 bases). There are 15 residues in the CDR3. Germline-derived CDR1 and CDR2 are SGHNT and YYREEE (reference sequence). The germline V and J ends were trimmed by 6 bases and 1 base, with 16 bases remaining between them. The CDR3 loop reads CASTSRKGGQETQYF. CDR3 DNA: TGTGCCAGCACCTCCCGGAAAGGGGGCCAAGAGACCCAGTACTTC.

The chain couples TRBV5-1 to TRBJ1-1, with D possibly being TRBD1 (5 bases). The germline V gene encodes CDR1 SGHRS and CDR2 YFSETQ. Trimming removed 2 bases at V and 0 bases at J, with 11 bases between. The CDR3 loop spans 15 amino acids. Here the CDR3 reads CASSFRAGMNTEAFF. The CDR3 nucleotides read TGCGCCAGCAGCTTCAGGGCAGGGATGAACACTGAAGCTTTCTTT.